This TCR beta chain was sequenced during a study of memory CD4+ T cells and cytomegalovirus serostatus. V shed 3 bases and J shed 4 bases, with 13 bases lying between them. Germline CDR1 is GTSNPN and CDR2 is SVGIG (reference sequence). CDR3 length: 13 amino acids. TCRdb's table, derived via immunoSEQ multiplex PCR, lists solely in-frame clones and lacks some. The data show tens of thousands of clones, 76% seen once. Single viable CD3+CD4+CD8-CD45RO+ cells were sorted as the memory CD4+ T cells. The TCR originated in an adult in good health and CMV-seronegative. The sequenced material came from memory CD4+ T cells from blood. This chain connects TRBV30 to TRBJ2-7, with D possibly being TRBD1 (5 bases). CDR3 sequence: CAWSQTDAYEQYF. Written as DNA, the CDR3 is TGTGCCTGGAGCCAGACAGACGCATACGAGCAGTACTTC.